This T cell receptor beta chain was recorded in a study of cytomegalovirus exposure and HLA in healthy donors. Use of 60 Vbeta and 13 Jbeta primers characterized the PCR. Clones were read by immunoSEQ multiplex PCR, and TCRdb kept only the in-frame ones, dropping some. The table records under 200,000 clones, approximately 72% of them present only once. This CDR3 region has 13 residues. CDR1 is SGHNT and CDR2 is YYREEE in the germline V gene (reference sequence). Trimming removed 4 bases at V and 5 bases at J, with 11 bases between. The sequencing sample was made of PBMCs. This rearrangement joins TRBV5-4 to TRBJ2-3, with a weak D call TRBD1 (5 bases). The TCR sequence derives from a man aged 45 to 65 in good health and CMV-seronegative. The CDR3 loop reads CASSGQLIDTQYF. The CDR3 coding sequence is TGTGCCAGCAGCGGACAACTGATAGATACGCAGTATTTT.